The subject of this entry is one T cell receptor (beta chain). Germline V lookup: CDR1 LGHNA, CDR2 YSLEER. Trimming shortened V by 5 bases and J by 7 bases, and 20 bases separated the two germline ends. CDR3 length: 15 amino acids. The record originates from a study of OX40 agonist ivuxolimab in advanced cancers. Sequencing used immunoSEQ multiplex PCR; TCRdb keeps in-frame clones, though not all of them. Here the sample spans 80,000 to 100,000 clones, under 95% being singletons. The V and J genes are TRBV4-3 and TRBJ2-5; perhaps TRBD2 as D (7 bases). The sequence was collected from an adult with an advanced solid tumor such as melanoma, head and neck, liver or kidney cancer. The specimen comprised CD4+ or CD8+ T cells sorted from blood, sampled in a trial of the OX40 agonist ivuxolimab. The CDR3 reads CASSSEGGTSGTQYF. CDR3 DNA sequence: TGCGCCAGCAGCTCCGAGGGGGGGACCTCGGGGACCCAGTACTTC.